A selection of T cell receptor beta chains follows, all from one sample in a study of Ad26.COV2.S vaccination and SARS-CoV-2 variants. Here immunoSEQ multiplex PCR was the method, and the copy in TCRdb shows in-frame clones only, minus some. The table lists around 140,000 clones, roughly 85% of them singletons, with around 5% in the top ten. The sample here was peripheral blood, taken after recovery from COVID-19. The receptors stem from a human donor who had recovered from COVID-19. Each CDR3 is given with its conserved first and last residue. A D gene is named only where the DNA matches it firmly. Clone size is given for some rows only: seen once, a few or many times, or a class if the clone is expanded.

abundance,v_gene,j_gene,d_gene,CDR3nt,CDR3aa
-,TRBV28,TRBJ2-6,TRBD1,TGTGCCAGCAGTTTATGGGGGACAGGGCTATTATCTGGGGCCAACGTCCTGACTTTC,CASSLWGTGLLSGANVLTF
-,TRBV5-1,TRBJ2-7,-,TGCGCCAGCAGCCCGGGACTCCCTTCCGACGAGCAGTACTTC,CASSPGLPSDEQYF
-,TRBV19,TRBJ1-5,TRBD1,TGTGCCAGTAGTCAGACAGGGGAAGGCAATCAGCCCCAGCATTTT,CASSQTGEGNQPQHF
-,TRBV4-3,TRBJ2-1,-,TGCGCCAGCAGCCAAGATTGGGCAGGGAGGTACAATGAGCAGTTCTTC,CASSQDWAGRYNEQFF
-,TRBV5-1,TRBJ2-6,-,TGCGCCAGCAGCTTGGCGGGGGATGGGGCCAACGTCCTGACTTTC,CASSLAGDGANVLTF
once,TRBV6-6,TRBJ1-2,TRBD1,TGTGCCAGCAGTTACGGGGACAGAGGTGGCTACACCTTC,CASSYGDRGGYTF
-,TRBV5-1,TRBJ2-1,-,TGCGCCAGCAGCTTGGCCACAGGCAATGAGCAGTTCTTC,CASSLATGNEQFF
-,TRBV24-1,TRBJ1-5,-,TGTGCCACCCAACGGGGGGGAGGCCATAGCAATCAGCCCCAGCATTTT,CATQRGGGHSNQPQHF
once,TRBV28,TRBJ2-1,-,TGTGCCAGCAGTAAGACAGCGGTGGCCTACAATGAGCAGTTCTTC,CASSKTAVAYNEQFF
-,TRBV5-1,TRBJ2-5,-,TGCGCCAGCAACAACCCAGGACAAGAAGAGACCCAGTACTTC,CASNNPGQEETQYF
-,TRBV5-4,TRBJ2-4,-,TGTGCCAGCAGCCTTGGACCTTTAGCCAAAAACATTCAGTACTTC,CASSLGPLAKNIQYF
-,TRBV19,TRBJ1-6,-,TGTGCCAGTAGATCAGCAGCCTCCAATTCACCCCTCCACTTT,CASRSAASNSPLHF
-,TRBV20-1,TRBJ1-4,-,TGCAGTGCTAGTAGGGGAACCTCAGCGACTAATGAAAAACTGTTTTTT,CSASRGTSATNEKLFF
-,TRBV19,TRBJ1-1,-,TGTGCCAGTAGTATGGGTAGACAGGCGGTGAACACTGAAGCTTTCTTT,CASSMGRQAVNTEAFF
-,TRBV19,TRBJ1-2,TRBD1,TGTGCCAGTAGTATTCCAGGGGGTAACTATGGCTACACCTTC,CASSIPGGNYGYTF
-,TRBV18,TRBJ2-5,TRBD1,TGTGCCAGCTCACCGGACAGGGTGAGAGAGACCCAGTACTTC,CASSPDRVRETQYF
-,TRBV5-1,TRBJ2-7,-,TGCGCCAGCAGCTTGGGGTCTTCGGGACACTCCTACGAGCAGTACTTC,CASSLGSSGHSYEQYF
-,TRBV28,TRBJ1-1,-,TGTGCCAGCAGTTACAAGAATCAAGGGTGGATGAACACTGAAGCTTTCTTT,CASSYKNQGWMNTEAFF